The clone carrying this TCR beta chain was observed once. Under the authors' procedure: Using reference gene primer amplification, nucleated cell counts were estimated. Using immunoSEQ multiplex PCR, the repertoire was profiled, and TCRdb retains in-frame clones only, with some absent. D and trimming were read from the DNA, whereas the V and J calls and clone size are those reported in that table. The sample contains about 140,000 clones, nearly 90% of which appear only once. The sample originates from a study of blood T cell repertoires in COVID-19. Study summary: The United States, Italy and Spain supplied acute and convalescent COVID-19 samples. Sources were T cells, B-cell-depleted T cells, or PBMCs; the material itself was cDNA or gDNA.

Germline V gene lookup returns CDR1 SGHNT and CDR2 YYREEE (reference sequence). This CDR3 has 15 amino acids. V gave up 4 bases and J gave up 9 bases, with 20 bases separating them. The source of this sequence is a man between 65 and 85 years old with acute or convalescent COVID-19. Sequenced sample: peripheral blood. The V call is TRBV5-4, the J call TRBJ2-1; perhaps TRBD1 as D (6 bases). DNA of the CDR3: TGTGCCAGCAGCACCGGGACAAGGATCAGGAGTGAGCAGTTCTTC. Its protein is CASSTGTRIRSEQFF.